The 20 T cell receptor beta chains reported below all come from one sample, sequenced in a study of technical replicates of blood from four donors. The table came from immunoSEQ multiplex PCR; TCRdb's copy has only in-frame clones and leaves some out. The sample has under 70,000 clones, around 84% seen once; the top ten hold over 5%. The specimen sequenced was PBMCs. The receptors here all came from a human donor in good health. Some clones in this sample may be carry-over from other donors' samples.

This sequence joins TRBV5-8 and TRBJ1-2, with TRBD1 as a possible D gene (5 bases). V was shortened by 5 bases and J by 3 bases, with 11 bases between the two germline ends. CDR3 length: 13 residues. CDR1 is SGHTS, CDR2 YDEGEE, per germline. Written as DNA, the CDR3 is TGTGCCAGCAGGGAACAGGTGGACTATGGCTACACCTTC. Translation gives CASREQVDYGYTF. The complete variable domain, with remaining parts taken from reference TRBV5-8 and TRBJ1-2, reads EAGVTQSPTHLIKTRGQQATLRCSPISGHTSVYWYQQALGLGLQFLLWYDEGEERNRGNFPPRFSGRQFPNYSSELNVNALELEDSALYLCASREQVDYGYTFGSGTRLTVV.

V gene TRBV30 combines with J gene TRBJ1-3; D gene ambiguous. CDR1 is GTSNPN and CDR2 is SVGIG in the germline V gene (reference sequence). CDR3 length equals 15 residues. Trimming stripped 1 base from V and 0 bases from J, with 10 bases between. In DNA form, the CDR3 reads TGTGCCTGGAGTGGGACTCCTTACTCTGGAAACACCATATATTTT. Translated: CAWSGTPYSGNTIYF. Supplemented by reference TRBV30 and TRBJ1-3, the full variable domain reads SQTIHQWPATLVQPVGSPLSLECTVEGTSNPNLYWYRQAAGRGLQLLFYSVGIGQISSEVPQNLSASRPQDRQFILSSKKLLLSDSGFYLCAWSGTPYSGNTIYFGEGSWLTVV.

This clone was found a few times. This rearrangement joins TRBV4-2 to TRBJ2-2; D perhaps matches TRBD2 (6 bases). Germline loops: CDR1 LGHNA, CDR2 YNFKEQ. Trimming removed 1 base at V and 6 bases at J, with 12 bases between. The CDR3 extends over 15 amino acids. CDR3 sequence (DNA): TGTGCCAGCAGCCAAGTCTGGGGGGAGGCCGGGGAGCTGTTTTTT. Translated: CASSQVWGEAGELFF.

This clone occurred once. The chain couples TRBV2 to TRBJ2-5; TRBD2 aligns across 12 bases. CDR3 length: 17 amino acids. J was trimmed by 5 bases and V by 5 bases; bases with no gene match: 12. Germline lookup yields CDR1 SNHLY and CDR2 FYNNEI. Written as DNA, the CDR3 is TGTGCCAGCAGTACCCAACTAGCGGGGGGTCTTCGGGAGACCCAGTACTTC. Its translation: CASSTQLAGGLRETQYF.

This clone has only one observation. The V call is TRBV20-1, the J call TRBJ1-2; D gene unclear. Between the trimmed V and J ends, which lost 0 bases and 6 bases, there was a span of 5 bases. Germline V gene sequence: CDR1 DFQATT, CDR2 SNEGSKA (reference sequence). The CDR3 consists of 11 residues. For the CDR3, the DNA is TGCAGTGCTAGAGATTATAATGGCTACACCTTC. It translates to CSARDYNGYTF.

The chain employs TRBV6-5 and TRBJ1-1; the match to TRBD1 covers 8 bases. Germline loops: CDR1 MNHEY, CDR2 SVGAGI. CDR3 length equals 14 residues. Unmatched junction bases numbered 7, after V lost 6 bases and J lost 4 bases. The CDR3 DNA follows: TGTGCCAGCAGGTATCGTGGACAGGGCACTGAAGCTTTCTTT. It translates to CASRYRGQGTEAFF.

This chain joins TRBV19 and TRBJ1-2; a possible D gene is TRBD1 (5 bases). V lost 6 bases, J lost 3 bases, and 8 bases lay in between. The CDR3 has 12 amino acids. Looked up from germline, CDR1 is LNHDA and CDR2 is SQIVND (reference sequence). The CDR3 loop reads CASSGTYYGYTF. The CDR3 nucleotides read TGTGCCAGTAGCGGGACTTACTATGGCTACACCTTC.

The chain joins TRBV11-2 to TRBJ1-5; 9 bases are shared with TRBD1. There are 17 residues in the CDR3. Per the germline V gene, CDR1 is SGHAT and CDR2 is FQNNGV. V shed 5 bases and J 0 bases; nucleotides not matched to a gene: 8. The chain's CDR3 is CASSPGTGSYSNQPQHF. The CDR3 region has the DNA TGTGCCAGCAGCCCCGGGACAGGGAGTTATAGCAATCAGCCCCAGCATTTT.

This clone was seen a few times. The chain recombines TRBV15 with TRBJ1-2, with no clear D. V lost 5 bases, J lost 8 bases, and 15 bases lay in between. This CDR3 has 13 amino acids. From germline, CDR1 is LNHNV and CDR2 YYDKDF (reference sequence). This CDR3 reads CATSYKGPGGYTF. CDR3 nucleotide sequence: TGTGCCACCAGCTACAAAGGTCCAGGAGGCTACACCTTC.

A single count supports this clone. V is TRBV5-6 and J is TRBJ1-1, with D possibly matching TRBD1 (6 bases). Germline-derived CDR1 and CDR2 are SGHDT and YYEEEE. Trimming cost V 1 base and J 8 bases, with 18 bases left between them. This CDR3 is built from 15 residues. The DNA of the CDR3 is TGTGCCAGCAGCTTGCGGGGCAGGGGATCTCCGGAAGCTTTCTTT. It specifies CASSLRGRGSPEAFF. Based on the CDR3 plus reference TRBV5-6 and TRBJ1-1, the full variable domain is DAGVTQSPTHLIKTRGQQVTLRCSPKSGHDTVSWYQQALGQGPQFIFQYYEEEERQRGNFPDRFSGHQFPNYSSELNVNALLLGDSALYLCASSLRGRGSPEAFFGQGTRLTVV.

This clone was observed once. The rearrangement uses TRBV4-3 and TRBJ2-7; D remains ambiguous. V was cut by 0 bases and J by 2 bases, with 14 bases left in between. This CDR3 has 16 residues. In germline, CDR1 is LGHNA, CDR2 YSLEER. The chain's CDR3 is CASSQESRPQPYEQYF. CDR3 DNA sequence: TGCGCCAGCAGCCAAGAATCTCGGCCACAGCCCTACGAGCAGTACTTC.

The chain joins TRBV5-6 to TRBJ2-7; 11 bases are a match to TRBD2. Germline CDR1 and CDR2: SGHDT and YYEEEE. The CDR3 extends over 16 amino acids. V was clipped by 3 bases and J by 4 bases; unmatched bases: 9. The CDR3 DNA follows: TGTGCCAGCAGCTCGGGAGCTACTAGCGGGAGTTACGAGCAGTACTTC. Protein: CASSSGATSGSYEQYF.

The chain combines TRBV7-2 with TRBJ2-1; TRBD2 matches at 13 bases. The CDR3 consists of 17 residues. V lost 5 bases and J lost 0; bases outside the gene matches: 4. The germline V gene encodes CDR1 SGHTA and CDR2 FQGNSA. For the CDR3, the DNA is TGTGCCAGCAGCCAGACTAGCGGGAGGAGCTCCTACAATGAGCAGTTCTTC. Translation gives CASSQTSGRSSYNEQFF.

J is TRBJ2-3 and V is TRBV15; the match to TRBD2 covers 7 bases. The CDR3 loop spans 14 amino acids. The germline V gene has CDR1 LNHNV and CDR2 YYDKDF (reference sequence). Trimming took 0 bases from V and 4 from J; bases not matched to a gene: 1. The CDR3 loop reads CATSRDRGADTQYF. In nucleotides, the CDR3 is TGTGCCACCAGCAGAGATCGGGGGGCAGATACGCAGTATTTT.

The rearrangement links TRBV7-9 to TRBJ2-1; 9 bases line up with TRBD2. CDR1 and CDR2 (germline): SEHNR, FQNEAQ (reference sequence). This CDR3 spans 19 amino acids. Unmatched junction bases numbered 19, after V lost 2 bases and J lost 8 bases. The CDR3 bases are TGTGCCAGCAGCTTAATTTCGGCGGCTAGCGGGACCCTCAGGGATGAGCAGTTCTTC. Translated: CASSLISAASGTLRDEQFF.

This clone was recorded only once. The chain links TRBV29-1 to TRBJ2-7, with 10 bases matching TRBD1. This CDR3 has 13 amino acids. Germline values: CDR1 SQVTM, CDR2 ANQGSEA. Germline trimming cut 3 bases from V and 6 bases from J; bases unmatched to any gene: 5. Here the CDR3 DNA reads TGCAGCGTTGAGTGGGACAGGGGCACCGAGCAGTACTTC. This codes for CSVEWDRGTEQYF.

The chain is built from TRBV19 and TRBJ1-1; no reliable D call. CDR1 LNHDA and CDR2 SQIVND come from the germline V gene (reference sequence). Trimming left V 5 bases short and J 1 base short, with 8 bases between. There are 13 residues in the CDR3. The CDR3 nucleotides read TGTGCCAGTAGTGTGGCCCAGAACACTGAAGCTTTCTTT. It is translated as CASSVAQNTEAFF.

This clone was observed a single time. The V call is TRBV5-6, the J call TRBJ1-4; no clear D. CDR3 size: 15 residues. V was shortened by 2 bases and J by 0 bases, with 8 bases between the two germline ends. In germline, CDR1 is SGHDT, CDR2 YYEEEE. CDR3 loop: CASSLYGATNEKLFF. CDR3 DNA sequence: TGTGCCAGCAGCTTATATGGAGCAACTAATGAAAAACTGTTTTTT.

The V and J genes are TRBV5-1 and TRBJ2-7; 8 positions match TRBD1. CDR1 is SGHRS, CDR2 YFSETQ, per germline. V was pared by 6 bases and J by 7 bases, with 15 bases of the junction left unmatched. The CDR3 sequence is 15 residues long. The CDR3 DNA follows: TGCGCCAGCACCCGCCAACCTCAGGGGGCAGGGGAGCAGTACTTC. Translation gives CASTRQPQGAGEQYF.

J is TRBJ2-3 and V is TRBV6-1; D is unclear. Between the trimmed V and J ends, which lost 6 bases and 1 base, there was a span of 5 bases. Looked up from germline, CDR1 is MNHNS and CDR2 is SASEGT. The CDR3 length is 12 residues. The CDR3 DNA sequence: TGTGCCAGCAGGTTAGGCACAGATACGCAGTATTTT. Translation: CASRLGTDTQYF.